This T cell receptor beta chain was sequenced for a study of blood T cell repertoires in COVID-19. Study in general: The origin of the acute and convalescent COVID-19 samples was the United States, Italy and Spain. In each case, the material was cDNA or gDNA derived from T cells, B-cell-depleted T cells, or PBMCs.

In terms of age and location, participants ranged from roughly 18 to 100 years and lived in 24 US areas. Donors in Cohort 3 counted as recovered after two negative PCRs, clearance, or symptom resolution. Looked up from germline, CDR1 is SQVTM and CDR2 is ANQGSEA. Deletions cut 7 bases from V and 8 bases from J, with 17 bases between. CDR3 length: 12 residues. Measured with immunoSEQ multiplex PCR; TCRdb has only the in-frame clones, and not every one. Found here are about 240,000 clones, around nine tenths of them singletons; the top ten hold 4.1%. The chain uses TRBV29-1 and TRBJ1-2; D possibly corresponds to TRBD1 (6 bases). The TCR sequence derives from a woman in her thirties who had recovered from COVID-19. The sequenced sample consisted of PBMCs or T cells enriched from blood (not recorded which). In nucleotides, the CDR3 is TGCAGCGCCGAACGGAACAGGGCCGGCTACACCTTC. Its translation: CSAERNRAGYTF.